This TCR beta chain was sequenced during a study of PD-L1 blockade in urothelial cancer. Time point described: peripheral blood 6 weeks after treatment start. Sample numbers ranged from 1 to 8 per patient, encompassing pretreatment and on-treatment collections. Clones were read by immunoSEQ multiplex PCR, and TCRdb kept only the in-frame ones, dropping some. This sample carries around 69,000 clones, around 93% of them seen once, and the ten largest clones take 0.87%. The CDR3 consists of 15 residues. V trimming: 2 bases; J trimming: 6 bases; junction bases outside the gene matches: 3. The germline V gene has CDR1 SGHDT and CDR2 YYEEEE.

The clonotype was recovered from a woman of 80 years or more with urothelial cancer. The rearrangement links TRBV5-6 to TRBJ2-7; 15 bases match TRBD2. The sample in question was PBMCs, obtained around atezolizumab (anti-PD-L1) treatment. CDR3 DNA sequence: TGTGCCAGCAGCTTCAGGACTAGCGGGAGGGGCGAGCAGTACTTC. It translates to CASSFRTSGRGEQYF.